This T cell receptor (beta chain) is drawn from a study of response to subunit inactivated influenza vaccine. Whole-study findings and limits: The authors put forward the suggestion that each seasonal influenza vaccination may bring in only a limited number of new T cells.

TCRdb reprocessed the RT-PCR reads via MiXCR and lists one record per CDR3 protein. The sample carries hundreds of thousands of distinct CDR3 sequences, less than 20% recorded once. V gave up 3 bases and J gave up 7 bases, with 18 bases separating them. CDR3 length: 16 residues. Looked up from germline, CDR1 is KGHDR and CDR2 is SFDVKD. This clonotype turned up a few times. Its matching antigen is unknown. The genes are TRBV24-1 and TRBJ1-5; D call uncertain. The source was PBMCs from blood, collected about 5 days after vaccination. This TCR was sampled from a man aged 50 or older who received an inactivated influenza vaccine. CDR3 nucleotide sequence: TGTGCCACCAGTGATCCACGTGGGCACTACGGGCAGCCCCAGCATTTT. It specifies CATSDPRGHYGQPQHF.